A selection of T cell receptor beta chains follows, all from one sample in a study of Graves' ophthalmopathy and Graves' hyperthyroidism. TCRdb recomputed calls from the multiplex PCR reads with MiXCR, one row per CDR3 protein. The data contain hundreds of thousands of distinct CDR3 sequences, about 46% of them singletons. Specimen: peripheral blood. Receptors originate from an adult man with Graves' ophthalmopathy. Each CDR3 is given without its conserved first and last residue. Clone size is stated in some rows and not others, as once, few, many or a class when expanded.

V,size,length,J,CDR3
TRBV20-1,.,14,TRBJ2-2,SARDVSGGNTGELF
TRBV5-1,.,13,TRBJ2-7,ASSLVLAEPYEQY
TRBV20-1,.,14,TRBJ2-5,SARDQRGAAGEAQY
TRBV10-3,many,10,TRBJ2-7,AISEGGYEQY
TRBV25-1,.,13,TRBJ2-7,ASSLSGSPSYEQY
TRBV7-9,.,11,TRBJ2-6,ASSVRGANVLT
TRBV5-4,.,13,TRBJ2-7,ASSLVAGVTYEQY
TRBV29-1,.,13,TRBJ2-2,SVVRGGSGTGELF
TRBV15,many,14,TRBJ2-7,ATSRPLVGRSYEQY
TRBV7-3,few,13,TRBJ1-2,ASSLSALDSGGYT
TRBV9,.,11,TRBJ1-3,ASSLGDGNTIY
TRBV7-9,.,14,TRBJ1-1,ASSLTRGQQNTEAF
TRBV7-8,.,14,TRBJ2-5,ASSLAYTNIQETQY
TRBV7-2,.,10,TRBJ1-4,ASSPEGDKLF
TRBV7-3,few,11,TRBJ2-5,ASSWGQEETQY
TRBV7-9,.,15,TRBJ1-1,ASSLVRIGQGNTEAF
TRBV20-1,few,13,TRBJ1-5,SARAGTGQNQPQH
TRBV18,.,13,TRBJ1-2,ASSPPASTAPSYT
TRBV29-1,.,12,TRBJ1-2,SVERQEVGYGYT
TRBV5-8,few,16,TRBJ2-2,ASSLDRVDTYFTGELF
TRBV25-1,.,15,TRBJ1-6,ASSYSPADRANSPLR
TRBV12-3/TRBV12-4,.,10,TRBJ1-2,ASSSGRDGYT
TRBV2,few,11,TRBJ1-3,ASSQDSGNTIY
TRBV6-5,.,14,TRBJ1-6,ASSSKTTGYNSPLH
TRBV5-1,.,13,TRBJ1-5,ASRRGADSNQPQH
TRBV19,few,12,TRBJ2-7,ASSIAGGAYEQY
TRBV10-2,.,13,TRBJ2-7,ASSESGSRTYEQY
TRBV11-2,.,13,TRBJ2-5,ASSYSSGPRETQY
TRBV28,.,12,TRBJ1-1,ASSLQNMNTEAS
TRBV24-1,.,11,TRBJ1-2,ATSDARTDGHT
TRBV5-1,.,14,TRBJ2-3,ASRGGVAGPTDTQY
TRBV19,.,11,TRBJ1-2,ASRTTGFYGYT
TRBV15,.,15,TRBJ2-7,ATSRDLAGTGSSSLD
TRBV7-7,.,13,TRBJ2-2,ASSLAGMATGELF
TRBV9,.,12,TRBJ2-7,ASSVAGEAYEQY
TRBV9,few,11,TRBJ2-5,ASSGPGGETQY
TRBV29-1,few,16,TRBJ1-1,SVEIGQGTSSPNTEAL
TRBV4-1,few,11,TRBJ2-7,ASSHSSAYEQY
TRBV20-1,.,8,TRBJ1-2,SARFYGYT
TRBV14,.,14,TRBJ2-7,ASSQERGGFPYEQY
TRBV9,few,12,TRBJ1-1,ASSVEDGNTEAF
TRBV7-6,few,12,TRBJ1-1,ASSADRVNTEAF
TRBV19,.,10,TRBJ1-1,ASSMTGTEAF